These 27 T cell receptor beta chains came from one sample sequenced in a study of CD8 T cells in ankylosing spondylitis. The study, taken as a whole, reports: A TCR beta motif of about 8 highly homologous variants appeared characteristic of ankylosing spondylitis blood.

No antigens are known for them. TCRdb independently ran MiXCR on the 5' RACE reads; one entry per CDR3 protein. The table includes more than 400,000 distinct CDR3 sequences, under 5.5% detected once. The sequencing input was blood, either unsorted or a sorted T cell fraction (not recorded which). The receptors originated from a male donor with ankylosing spondylitis.

This chain uses TRBV24-1 with TRBJ2-2, with D perhaps TRBD1 or TRBD2 (6 bases each). This CDR3 spans 15 amino acids. V was trimmed by 5 bases and J by 5 bases, leaving 14 bases between them. The germline V gene has CDR1 KGHDR and CDR2 SFDVKD. Here the CDR3 reads CATSVSGGETGELFF. DNA of the CDR3: TGTGCCACCAGTGTTTCCGGGGGCGAGACCGGGGAGCTGTTTTTT.

There are many counts of this clonotype. V usage is TRBV6-5 and J usage is TRBJ2-1; TRBD1 aligns across 9 bases. With 4 bases clipped from V and 9 bases from J, the junction kept 13 bases outside the gene matches. The CDR3 has 16 residues. Per the germline V gene, CDR1 is MNHEY and CDR2 is SVGAGI. CDR3 residues: CASSSGTGKHVGEQFF. Here the CDR3 DNA reads TGTGCCAGCAGTTCCGGGACAGGGAAGCATGTAGGTGAGCAGTTCTTC.

This rearrangement joins TRBV20-1 to TRBJ1-3; TRBD1 matches at 7 bases. The CDR3 runs 14 residues. J was trimmed by 0 bases and V by 3 bases; bases with no gene match: 2. Germline V lookup: CDR1 DFQATT, CDR2 SNEGSKA (reference sequence). For the CDR3, the DNA is TGCAGTGCTAGGACAGGGAACTCTGGAAACACCATATATTTT. Translating gives CSARTGNSGNTIYF.

This clonotype has a count of ten or more. V and J are TRBV9 and TRBJ1-5; D uncertain. The V end lost 0 bases, the J end lost 0 bases, and 7 bases lay between the germline ends. Looked up from germline, CDR1 is SGDLS and CDR2 is YYNGEE. The CDR3 loop spans 15 amino acids. CDR3 nucleotide sequence: TGTGCCAGCAGCGTAGGCCGGAATAGCAATCAGCCCCAGCATTTT. Protein sequence: CASSVGRNSNQPQHF.

This clonotype occurred a few times. The chain recombines TRBV7-2 with TRBJ2-2; D not certain. Trimming left V 3 bases short and J 6 bases short, with 11 bases between. Germline values: CDR1 SGHTA, CDR2 FQGNSA. CDR3 length: 14 amino acids. The CDR3 nucleotides read TGTGCCAGCAGCTTCGAACTCAGGTCCGGGGAGCTGTTTTTT. It is translated as CASSFELRSGELFF.

The V gene is TRBV20-1, the J gene TRBJ2-2; 10 bases agree with TRBD1. Germline lookup yields CDR1 DFQATT and CDR2 SNEGSKA (reference sequence). The junction had 10 bases not matched to a gene; V was cut back by 0 bases and J by 6 bases. The CDR3 length is 17 residues. In DNA form, the CDR3 reads TGCAGTGCTAGAGATCTCAGGCGGGACAGGGGTTCCGGGGAGCTGTTTTTT. Residues: CSARDLRRDRGSGELFF.

The chain has TRBV5-1 and TRBJ2-3; D call uncertain. The ends were cut back, 9 bases at V and 5 bases at J, with 13 bases in the middle. Looked up from germline, CDR1 is SGHRS and CDR2 is YFSETQ. The CDR3 sequence is 12 residues long. In DNA form, the CDR3 reads TGCGCCACCGCCTCCGACCGAGATACGCAGTATTTT. It specifies CATASDRDTQYF.

This clonotype was counted ten times or more. The chain couples TRBV27 to TRBJ1-6; D gene uncertain. This CDR3 has 16 amino acids. V dropped 2 bases and J dropped 10 bases, with 18 bases sitting between them. Germline V gene data show CDR1 as MNHEY and CDR2 as SMNVEV (reference sequence). The CDR3 is CASSLVGPRWESPLHF. Written as DNA, the CDR3 is TGTGCCAGCAGTTTAGTCGGCCCGAGGTGGGAGTCACCCCTCCACTTT.

This clonotype has at least ten counts. The rearrangement joins TRBV11-2 to TRBJ2-2, with TRBD1 as a possible D gene (6 bases). V was trimmed by 5 bases and J by 4 bases, leaving 14 bases between them. The CDR3 contains 15 residues. Per the germline V gene, CDR1 is SGHAT and CDR2 is FQNNGV. The CDR3 DNA follows: TGTGCCAGCAGCCCGCGACAGGTACCCACCGGGGAGCTGTTTTTT. This encodes CASSPRQVPTGELFF. The variable domain in full, with the rest retrieved from reference TRBV11-2 and TRBJ2-2, is EAGVAQSPRYKIIEKRQSVAFWCNPISGHATLYWYQQILGQGPKLLIQFQNNGVVDDSQLPKDRFSAERLKGVDSTLKIQPAKLEDSAVYLCASSPRQVPTGELFFGEGSRLTVL.

The V and J genes are TRBV4-2 and TRBJ2-7; D is perhaps TRBD1 or TRBD2 (6 bases each). Germline loops: CDR1 LGHNA, CDR2 YNFKEQ. The V end lost 1 base, the J end lost 0 bases, and 10 bases lay between the germline ends. The CDR3 loop spans 15 amino acids. The DNA for the CDR3 is TGTGCCAGCAGCCAAGGTGAGGGGGGCTCCTACGAGCAGTACTTC. Its protein is CASSQGEGGSYEQYF.

This clonotype has a count of ten or more. The chain couples TRBV20-1 to TRBJ1-3; TRBD1 might be the D (6 bases). This CDR3 has 13 amino acids. CDR1 and CDR2 (germline): DFQATT, SNEGSKA (reference sequence). V was shortened by 5 bases and J by 0 bases, with 8 bases between the two germline ends. CDR3 bases: TGCAGTGCTCACAGGGCCTCTGGAAACACCATATATTTT. It encodes CSAHRASGNTIYF.

This clonotype appeared many times. The chain has TRBV4-3 and TRBJ2-1; 12 bases are a match to TRBD2. J lost 1 base, V lost 6 bases, and 16 bases had no gene match. Germline-derived CDR1 and CDR2 are LGHNA and YSLEER. The CDR3 consists of 20 residues. The CDR3, as DNA: TGCGCCAGCAGACCAAGATATCCTAGCGGGGGGGCCGAGTCCTACAATGAGCAGTTCTTC. It yields the protein CASRPRYPSGGAESYNEQFF.

This clonotype was picked up many times. V usage is TRBV7-9 and J usage is TRBJ1-5, with D unclear. The germline V and J ends were trimmed by 6 bases and 7 bases, with 16 bases remaining between them. Germline lookup yields CDR1 SEHNR and CDR2 FQNEAQ (reference sequence). The CDR3 sequence is 14 residues long. In DNA, the CDR3 is TGTGCCAGCAGGCGGGCGGGTCCGGGGCAGCCCCAGCATTTT. It is translated as CASRRAGPGQPQHF.

This clonotype was seen repeatedly, ten times or more. The V gene is TRBV7-9, the J gene TRBJ1-2, with 8 nucleotides matching TRBD1. Germline assignment: CDR1 SEHNR and CDR2 FQNEAQ (reference sequence). CDR3 length equals 15 residues. Trimming took 4 bases from V and 5 from J; bases not matched to a gene: 9. CDR3 loop: CASSSRTGRGYGYTF. In DNA, the CDR3 is TGTGCCAGCAGCTCTCGGACAGGGAGGGGTTATGGCTACACCTTC.

V gene TRBV29-1 combines with J gene TRBJ1-2; D is unclear. The germline V gene has CDR1 SQVTM and CDR2 ANQGSEA. The CDR3 consists of 13 residues. Between the trimmed V and J ends, which lost 5 bases and 8 bases, there was a span of 18 bases. CDR3 amino acids: CSVRVGDGYGYTF. The CDR3 DNA is TGCAGCGTTCGGGTCGGAGATGGGTACGGCTACACCTTC.

This clonotype was recorded at least ten times. This chain connects TRBV7-9 to TRBJ2-7, with 10 positions matching TRBD1. V lost 7 bases to trimming and J lost 4 bases; unmatched junction nucleotides: 16. This CDR3 region has 17 residues. In germline, CDR1 is SEHNR, CDR2 FQNEAQ (reference sequence). CDR3 residues: CASTLPLRGQGLYEQYF. The CDR3 region has the DNA TGTGCCAGCACCCTTCCGCTTAGGGGACAGGGGCTGTACGAGCAGTACTTC.

This clonotype came up many times. This chain joins TRBV20-1 and TRBJ1-3; 8 bases line up with TRBD1. The CDR3 runs 15 residues. From germline, CDR1 is DFQATT and CDR2 SNEGSKA (reference sequence). Trimming took 0 bases from V and 2 from J; bases not matched to a gene: 3. CDR3 nucleotides: TGCAGTGCTAGAGATACCAGGGGGCCTGGAAACACCATATATTTT. It yields the protein CSARDTRGPGNTIYF.

This clonotype was recorded at least ten times. The chain links TRBV20-1 to TRBJ2-6, with D unclear. Trimming took 3 bases from V and 10 from J, leaving 7 bases between them. This CDR3 has 11 amino acids. CDR1 is DFQATT and CDR2 is SNEGSKA in the germline V gene (reference sequence). This chain's CDR3 is CSASVRNVLTF. CDR3 DNA sequence: TGCAGTGCTAGTGTGAGGAACGTCCTGACTTTC.

This clonotype has just a few counts. The chain is built from TRBV15 and TRBJ2-3; D remains unclear. This CDR3 region has 13 residues. Trimming removed 3 bases from V and 0 bases from J, with 4 bases in between. Germline lookup yields CDR1 LNHNV and CDR2 YYDKDF (reference sequence). The CDR3 bases are TGTGCCACCAGCAGGCGGAGCACAGATACGCAGTATTTT. This gives the protein CATSRRSTDTQYF.

The sample holds many counts of this clonotype. The genes are TRBV25-1 and TRBJ2-3, with TRBD2 matching over 9 bases. There are 15 residues in the CDR3. V lost 4 bases, J lost 4 bases, and 6 bases stayed unmatched. Germline CDR1 MGHDK, CDR2 SYGVNS. CDR3 residues: CASSGMRGGPDTQYF. The CDR3 nucleotides are TGTGCCAGCAGTGGTATGCGGGGGGGCCCAGATACGCAGTATTTT.

This clonotype was counted many times. This rearrangement joins TRBV21-1 to TRBJ1-1; the DNA was not used to check the table's D call, TRBD1. TRBV21-1 represents a pseudogene. This CDR3 is 17 amino acids long. CDR3 in amino acids: CASSFKGTGESSTEAFF. CDR3 in DNA: TGTGCCAGCAGCTTCAAGGGGACAGGGGAGTCGAGCACTGAAGCTTTCTTT.

This clonotype was observed many times. The V and J genes are TRBV9 and TRBJ2-1; 11 bases agree with TRBD2. Per germline, CDR1 SGDLS and CDR2 YYNGEE. The CDR3 totals 17 residues. J was trimmed by 4 bases and V by 0 bases; bases with no gene match: 6. The CDR3 DNA is TGTGCCAGCAGCGTAGGTAGGGCTAGCGGGGGGTACAATGAGCAGTTCTTC. Translation gives CASSVGRASGGYNEQFF.

This clonotype came up many times. The genes are TRBV28 and TRBJ1-6; a possible D gene is TRBD1 (6 bases). Trimming shortened V by 0 bases and J by 8 bases, and 23 bases separated the two germline ends. The CDR3 is made up of 19 amino acids. CDR1 and CDR2 from the germline V gene are MDHEN and SYDVKM. The CDR3 spells CASSLWQTGLNFGDSPLHF. In DNA form, the CDR3 reads TGTGCCAGCAGTTTATGGCAGACAGGTCTTAATTTCGGAGATTCACCCCTCCACTTT.

V usage is TRBV11-1 and J usage is TRBJ2-1; 9 positions match TRBD2. Trimming took 8 bases from V and 2 from J; bases not matched to a gene: 16. In germline, CDR1 is SGHAT, CDR2 FQDESV (reference sequence). The CDR3 sequence is 18 residues long. The CDR3 region is CASSRRGGLILPYNEQFF. The CDR3 bases are TGTGCCAGCTCTAGGCGGGGGGGCCTTATATTACCCTACAATGAGCAGTTCTTC.

The table lists this clonotype with many counts. The CDR3 spells CASSSYRGMNQPQHF. The CDR3 coding sequence is TGTGCCAGCAGTTCCTACAGGGGTATGAATCAGCCCCAGCATTTT. V and J are TRBV6-5 and TRBJ1-5; 7 positions agree with TRBD1. This CDR3 has 15 amino acids. Germline V gives CDR1 MNHEY, CDR2 SVGAGI. Unmatched junction bases numbered 7, after V lost 4 bases and J lost 4 bases.

This clonotype was found many times. The V gene is TRBV25-1, the J gene TRBJ2-5, with a tentative D call TRBD2 (5 bases). V gave up 2 bases and J gave up 4 bases, with 8 bases separating them. CDR1 and CDR2 from the germline V gene are MGHDK and SYGVNS. The CDR3 loop spans 13 amino acids. CDR3 sequence reads: CASSEREGETQYF. The CDR3 DNA sequence: TGTGCCAGCAGTGAACGCGAGGGAGAGACCCAGTACTTC.

The sample holds many counts of this clonotype. V usage is TRBV20-1 and J usage is TRBJ2-3, with 11 bases that match TRBD2. The CDR3 sequence is 14 residues long. Germline-derived CDR1 and CDR2 are DFQATT and SNEGSKA (reference sequence). V shed 6 bases, J shed 6 bases, and the junction held 8 bases outside the gene matches. CDR3 protein: CSAVSGRVMDTQYF. Written as DNA, the CDR3 is TGCAGTGCGGTTAGCGGGAGGGTGATGGATACGCAGTATTTT.